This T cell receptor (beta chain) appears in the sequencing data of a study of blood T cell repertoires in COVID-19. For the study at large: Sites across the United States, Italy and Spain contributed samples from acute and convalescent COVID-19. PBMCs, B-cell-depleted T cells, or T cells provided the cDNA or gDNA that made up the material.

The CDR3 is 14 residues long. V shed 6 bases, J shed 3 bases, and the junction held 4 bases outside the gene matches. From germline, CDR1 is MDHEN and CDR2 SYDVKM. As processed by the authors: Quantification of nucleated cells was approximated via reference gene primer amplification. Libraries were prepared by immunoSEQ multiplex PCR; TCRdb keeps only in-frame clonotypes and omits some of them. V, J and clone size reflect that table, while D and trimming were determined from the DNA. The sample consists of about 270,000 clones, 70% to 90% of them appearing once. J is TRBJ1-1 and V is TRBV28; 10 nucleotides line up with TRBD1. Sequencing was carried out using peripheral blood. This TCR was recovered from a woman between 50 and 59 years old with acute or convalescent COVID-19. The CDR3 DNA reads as TGTGCCAGCAGGAGGACAGGGGGATACACTGAAGCTTTCTTT. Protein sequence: CASRRTGGYTEAFF.